A single sample is the source of the 7 T cell receptor beta chains below, sequenced in a study. Cells sorted as Tregs were CD4+, CD25+ and CD127-/low. TCRdb reprocessed the 5' RACE reads via MiXCR and lists one record per CDR3 protein. Here the sample spans around 34,000 distinct CDR3 sequences, roughly a quarter being singletons. The specimen sequenced was tumor-infiltrating Tregs sorted from the breast tumor. The source is a female donor with breast cancer.

The chain has TRBV5-1 and TRBJ1-1; D is undetermined. V gave up 0 bases and J gave up 1 base, with 13 bases separating them. The CDR3 extends over 16 amino acids. Germline V CDR1 and CDR2: SGHRS, YFSETQ. The CDR3 here is CASSLALATANTEAFF. CDR3 DNA sequence: TGCGCCAGCAGCTTGGCCCTCGCGACGGCGAACACTGAAGCTTTCTTT.

A word on this clonotype: A much larger clone differs by one base, so this may be a read error. The J gene is TRBJ2-1, the V gene TRBV7-9; 7 nucleotides line up with TRBD2. Per the germline V gene, CDR1 is SEHNR and CDR2 is FQNEAQ (reference sequence). This CDR3 region has 16 residues. The V and J ends lost 5 bases and 8 bases, in that order; junction bases with no gene match: 15. The CDR3 protein is CASSRTGGRVCDEQFF. The CDR3 DNA reads TGTGCCAGCAGCCGGACTGGCGGGAGAGTATGCGATGAGCAGTTCTTC.

By sample share, this clonotype is medium-sized. J is TRBJ1-1 and V is TRBV20-1; D unresolved. The CDR3 is 14 residues long. Germline V lookup: CDR1 DFQATT, CDR2 SNEGSKA (reference sequence). Trimming shortened V by 0 bases and J by 1 base, and 9 bases separated the two germline ends. The CDR3 nucleotides are TGCAGTGCTAGAGATCAGACTGGGAACACTGAAGCTTTCTTT. It encodes CSARDQTGNTEAFF.

This clonotype was observed many times. The J gene is TRBJ2-3, the V gene TRBV7-3; 10 bases fit TRBD2. This CDR3 contains 16 residues. V was clipped by 1 base and J by 2 bases; unmatched bases: 3. Germline lookup yields CDR1 SGHTA and CDR2 FQGTGA. The CDR3 nucleotides are TGTGCCAGCAGCTTAAAGGGACTAGCGTACACAGATACGCAGTATTTT. Its translation is CASSLKGLAYTDTQYF.

This clonotype is labeled medium-sized (0.01 to 0.1%). V and J are TRBV6-5 and TRBJ2-7; 8 bases are shared with TRBD1. The J segment lost 2 bases and the V segment lost 8 bases, leaving 5 bases of the junction unmatched. The CDR3 runs to 13 residues. CDR1 and CDR2 (germline): MNHEY, SVGAGI. The DNA of the CDR3 is TGTGCCAGCGGCCGGGACAGGACCTACGAGCAGTACTTC. Protein: CASGRDRTYEQYF.

The chain joins TRBV2 to TRBJ1-5; perhaps TRBD1 as D (6 bases). Trimming stripped 6 bases from V and 3 bases from J, with 15 bases between. Germline CDR1 reads SNHLY; CDR2 reads FYNNEI. The CDR3 loop spans 15 amino acids. For the CDR3, the DNA is TGTGCCAGCAGGGACACGGGACAACACAATCAGCCCCAGCATTTT. Translation: CASRDTGQHNQPQHF.

Remarks on this clonotype: Since a much larger clone is just one base distant, this may be a read error. The CDR3, as DNA: TGCGCCAGCAGTGATCGGGAGCTTGGCAATCAGCTCCAGCATTTT. This codes for CASSDRELGNQLQHF. The V call is TRBV10-2, the J call TRBJ1-5; the D is unclear. The CDR3 has 15 amino acids. CDR1 WSHSY and CDR2 SAAADI come from the germline V gene.